This T cell receptor beta chain was profiled in a study of vaccination and CD4 T cells after COVID-19. As for the study in general: A vaccine, either BNT162b2 or mRNA-1273, was given to participants in two doses.

Regarding treatment: roughly 10-day PBMC culture with coronavirus spike peptide pools or control peptides (ViraFEST assay). Convalescent patients tested SARS-CoV-2 PCR positive from March to December 2020, before Alpha, Beta and Delta emerged. This clonotype was detected a few times. Its matching antigen is unknown. This CDR3 has 16 residues. Germline CDR1 and CDR2: DFQATT and SNEGSKA (reference sequence). Germline trimming cut 0 bases from V and 9 bases from J; bases unmatched to any gene: 5. The Oncomine TCR Beta short-read assay generated sequence data from the DNA of cultured CD4+ T cells. MiXCR, run by TCRdb on the PCR reads, gives a single entry per CDR3 protein. This table holds about 7,800 distinct CDR3 sequences, 58% found once.

The chain combines TRBV20-1 with TRBJ2-1, with TRBD2 identical over 16 bases. The sequencing sample was made of CD4+ T cells from blood, cultured in vitro. The sequence derives from a human donor who had recovered from COVID-19. The CDR3 nucleotides are TGCAGTGCTAGAGATGGGACTAGCGGGAGGGTGGGTGAGCAGTTCTTC. It translates to CSARDGTSGRVGEQFF.